The 5 T cell receptor beta chains below come from one sample, sequenced in a study of cytomegalovirus exposure and HLA in healthy donors. Primers: 60 Vbeta forward and 13 Jbeta reverse. Assay used: immunoSEQ multiplex PCR; TCRdb lists only in-frame clones, some missing. The listing records 65,000 to 85,000 clones. The sequenced material came from PBMCs. The receptors derive from a female donor in good health and CMV-seropositive.

The rearrangement uses TRBV28 and TRBJ2-1; 11 bases agree with TRBD2. Trimming removed 2 bases from V and 4 bases from J; junction bases left unmatched: 4. Germline V gene data show CDR1 as MDHEN and CDR2 as SYDVKM. This CDR3 has 16 amino acids. The CDR3 region is CASSLVLAGGYNEQFF. In DNA, the CDR3 is TGTGCCAGCAGTTTAGTCCTAGCGGGAGGTTACAATGAGCAGTTCTTC.

V usage is TRBV4-2 and J usage is TRBJ1-1, with D perhaps matching TRBD1 (6 bases). V shed 4 bases and J shed 7 bases, with 19 bases lying between them. The CDR3 contains 15 residues. Germline assignment: CDR1 LGHNA and CDR2 YNFKEQ. CDR3 amino acids: CASSRDQGNLVEAFF. CDR3 in DNA: TGTGCCAGCAGCCGTGATCAGGGGAACCTTGTTGAAGCTTTCTTT.

V is TRBV5-5 and J is TRBJ1-2; D uncertain. The CDR3 covers 14 residues. Germline assignment: CDR1 SGHKS and CDR2 YYEKEE (reference sequence). The germline V and J ends were trimmed by 0 bases and 4 bases, with 10 bases remaining between them. The CDR3 is CASSLAQVGYGYTF. Written as DNA, the CDR3 is TGTGCCAGCAGCTTGGCCCAGGTTGGCTATGGCTACACCTTC.

CDR3 protein: CASSEEREGGKTQYF. DNA of the CDR3: TGTGCCAGCAGTGAAGAGCGGGAGGGCGGGAAGACCCAGTACTTC. V usage is TRBV6-1 and J usage is TRBJ2-5; 10 nucleotides line up with TRBD2. CDR1 and CDR2 (germline): MNHNS, SASEGT. The CDR3 is 15 amino acids. Germline trimming cut 1 base from V and 6 bases from J; bases unmatched to any gene: 5.

The chain joins TRBV5-6 to TRBJ1-6; TRBD1 agrees at 8 bases. Germline trimming cut 6 bases from V and 7 bases from J; bases unmatched to any gene: 12. CDR3 length: 16 amino acids. CDR1 is SGHDT, CDR2 YYEEEE, per germline. CDR3 region: CASILRRDRRNSPLHF. The CDR3 DNA is TGTGCCAGCATTCTAAGACGGGACAGGAGGAATTCACCCCTCCACTTT.